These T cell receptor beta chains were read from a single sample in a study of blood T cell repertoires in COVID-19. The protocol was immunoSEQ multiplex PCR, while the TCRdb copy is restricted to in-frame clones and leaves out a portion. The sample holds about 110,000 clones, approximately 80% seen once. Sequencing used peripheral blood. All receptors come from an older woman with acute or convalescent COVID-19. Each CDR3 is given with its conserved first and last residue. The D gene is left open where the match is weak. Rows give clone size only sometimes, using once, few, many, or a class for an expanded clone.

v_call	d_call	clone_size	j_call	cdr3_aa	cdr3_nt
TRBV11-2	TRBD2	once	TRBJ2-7	CASSNPGGRNYEQYF	TGTGCCAGCAGTAATCCGGGAGGGCGGAACTACGAGCAGTACTTC
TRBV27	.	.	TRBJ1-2	CASKAAYGYTF	TGTGCCAGCAAGGCAGCGTATGGCTACACCTTC
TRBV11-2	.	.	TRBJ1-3	CASSPPRQGGNTIYF	TGTGCCAGCAGCCCCCCCCGACAAGGCGGAAACACCATATATTTT
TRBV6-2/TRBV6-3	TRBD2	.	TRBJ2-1	CASSRSGGAYNEQFF	TGTGCCAGCAGTCGTAGCGGGGGGGCTTACAATGAGCAGTTCTTC
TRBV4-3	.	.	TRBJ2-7	CASGGELSAEQYF	TGCGCCAGCGGAGGAGAGCTGTCGGCCGAGCAGTACTTC
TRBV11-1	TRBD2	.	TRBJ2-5	CASTRTSGYPSETQYF	TGTGCCAGCACTAGGACTAGCGGATACCCGTCGGAGACCCAGTACTTC
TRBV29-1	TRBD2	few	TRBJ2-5	CSALGEGETQYF	TGCAGCGCCCTAGGGGAGGGAGAGACCCAGTACTTC
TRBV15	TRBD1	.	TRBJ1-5	CATSFRQGTGPQHF	TGTGCCACCTCTTTCCGACAGGGGACAGGGCCCCAGCATTTT
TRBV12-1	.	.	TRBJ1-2	CASSAEPGERNGYTF	TGTGCCAGCAGCGCAGAACCAGGGGAAAGAAATGGCTACACCTTC
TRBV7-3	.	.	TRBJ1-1	CASSRNGGASEAFF	TGTGCCAGCAGCCGGAATGGGGGGGCCTCTGAAGCTTTCTTT
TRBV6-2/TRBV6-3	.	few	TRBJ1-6	CASSLTESPLHF	TGTGCCAGCAGCCTGACAGAGTCACCCCTCCACTTT
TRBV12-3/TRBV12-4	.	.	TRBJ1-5	CASSQDRKQPQHF	TGTGCCAGCAGCCAAGACAGAAAACAGCCCCAGCATTTT
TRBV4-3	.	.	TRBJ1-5	CASSQDQTADQPQHF	TGCGCCAGCAGCCAAGATCAAACAGCAGATCAGCCCCAGCATTTT
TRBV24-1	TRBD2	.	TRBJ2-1	CATSDPIAGPYNEQFF	TGTGCCACCAGTGATCCGATAGCGGGGCCTTACAATGAGCAGTTCTTC
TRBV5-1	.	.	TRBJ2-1	CASSLAGGNYNEQFF	TGCGCCAGCAGCTTGGCGGGGGGCAATTACAATGAGCAGTTCTTC
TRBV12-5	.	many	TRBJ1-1	CASGIRGSTEAFF	TGTGCTAGTGGTATAAGGGGTAGCACTGAAGCTTTCTTT
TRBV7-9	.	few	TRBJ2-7	CASSPLYEQYF	TGTGCCAGCAGCCCCTTATACGAGCAGTACTTC
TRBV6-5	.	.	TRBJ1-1	CASSYSSLPVRTEAFF	TGTGCCAGCAGTTACTCGAGTCTCCCGGTTCGGACTGAAGCTTTCTTT
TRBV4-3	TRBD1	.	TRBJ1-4	CASSQDRATNEKLFF	TGCGCCAGCAGCCAGGACAGGGCAACTAATGAAAAACTGTTTTTT
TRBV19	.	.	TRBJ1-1	CASTKRGPRTEAFF	TGTGCCAGTACCAAACGGGGTCCCCGTACTGAAGCTTTCTTT
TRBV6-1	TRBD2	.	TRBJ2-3	CASSDHGLAEADTQYF	TGTGCCAGCAGTGACCACGGACTAGCGGAGGCAGATACGCAGTATTTT
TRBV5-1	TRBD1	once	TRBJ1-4	CASTPGTVPNEKLFF	TGCGCCAGCACCCCGGGGACAGTCCCTAATGAAAAACTGTTTTTT
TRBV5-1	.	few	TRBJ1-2	CASTSGTPSDGYTF	TGCGCCAGCACCAGCGGGACCCCGTCCGATGGCTACACCTTC
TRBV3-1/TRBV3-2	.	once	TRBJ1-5	CASSPMGHQPQHF	TGTGCCAGCAGCCCCATGGGGCATCAGCCCCAGCATTTT
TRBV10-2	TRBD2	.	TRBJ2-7	CASSLQLAGGGEQYF	TGCGCCAGCAGTTTACAACTAGCGGGAGGAGGGGAGCAGTACTTC
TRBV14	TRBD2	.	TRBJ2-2	CASSQRGGRTGELFF	TGTGCCAGCAGCCAACGGGGGGGCCGGACCGGGGAGCTGTTTTTT
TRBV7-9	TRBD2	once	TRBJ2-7	CASSPSGGGGYEQYF	TGTGCCAGCAGCCCCTCGGGCGGGGGGGGCTACGAGCAGTACTTC
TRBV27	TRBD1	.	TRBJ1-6	CASSLSGRGNSPLHF	TGTGCCAGCAGTTTATCAGGCAGGGGGAATTCACCCCTCCACTTT
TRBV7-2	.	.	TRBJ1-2	CASSTKTVYGYTF	TGTGCCAGCAGCACCAAGACAGTCTATGGCTACACCTTC
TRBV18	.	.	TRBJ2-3	CASSPNRVDTQYF	TGTGCCAGCTCACCTAACAGAGTAGATACGCAGTATTTT
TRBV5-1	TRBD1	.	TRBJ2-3	CASSLTGDGTDTQYF	TGCGCCAGCAGCTTAACAGGGGATGGCACAGATACGCAGTATTTT
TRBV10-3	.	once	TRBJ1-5	CAISDPNSNQPQHF	TGTGCCATCAGTGATCCAAATAGCAATCAGCCCCAGCATTTT
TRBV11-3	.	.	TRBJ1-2	CASSLIGWGYTF	TGTGCCAGCAGCCTTATCGGGTGGGGCTACACCTTC
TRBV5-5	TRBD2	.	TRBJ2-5	CASSPTRLAGGLGETQYF	TGTGCCAGCAGCCCTACACGACTAGCGGGGGGGCTTGGCGAGACCCAGTACTTC
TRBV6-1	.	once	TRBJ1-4	CASSPVGGNEKLFF	TGTGCCAGCAGTCCAGTCGGAGGAAATGAAAAACTGTTTTTT
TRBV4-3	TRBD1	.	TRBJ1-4	CATGTGTGATNEKLFF	TGCGCCACGGGGACCGGGACAGGGGCAACTAATGAAAAACTGTTTTTT
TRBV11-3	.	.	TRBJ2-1	CASSFDRTYNEQFF	TGTGCCAGCAGCTTCGACAGAACCTACAATGAGCAGTTCTTC
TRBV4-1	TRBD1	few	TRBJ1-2	CASSQLGTGQGRGYTF	TGCGCCAGCAGCCAACTCGGGACGGGACAGGGTCGTGGCTACACCTTC
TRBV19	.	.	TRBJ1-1	CASSIRRDTEAFF	TGTGCCAGTAGTATTCGACGGGACACTGAAGCTTTCTTT
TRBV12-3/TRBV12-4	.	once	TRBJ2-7	CASSSQGIEQYF	TGTGCCAGCAGTTCTCAGGGCATCGAGCAGTACTTC
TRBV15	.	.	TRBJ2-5	CATSRDTLWQETQYF	TGTGCCACCAGCAGAGATACTCTATGGCAAGAGACCCAGTACTTC
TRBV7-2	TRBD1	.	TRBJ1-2	CASSSDRGSGYTF	TGTGCCAGCAGTTCAGACAGGGGGAGCGGCTACACCTTC
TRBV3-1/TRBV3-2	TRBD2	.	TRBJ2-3	CASSHLAGNTQYF	TGTGCCAGCAGCCATTTAGCGGGGAATACGCAGTATTTT
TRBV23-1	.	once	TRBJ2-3	CASSRAFTQYF	TGCGCCAGCAGTCGGGCCTTCACGCAGTATTTT
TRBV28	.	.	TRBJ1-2	CASNRQEAWFYGYTF	TGTGCCAGCAATCGACAGGAAGCCTGGTTCTATGGCTACACCTTC
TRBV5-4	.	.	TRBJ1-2	CASSGGNNYGYTF	TGTGCCAGCAGCGGGGGCAATAACTATGGCTACACCTTC
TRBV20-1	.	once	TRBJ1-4	CSASRDATNEKLFF	TGCAGTGCTAGTCGCGATGCAACTAATGAAAAACTGTTTTTT
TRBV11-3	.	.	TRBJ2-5	CASSLGNSATQYF	TGTGCCAGCAGCTTAGGAAACTCCGCGACCCAGTACTTC
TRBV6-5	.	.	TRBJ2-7	CASSSVHEQYF	TGTGCCAGCAGTTCCGTCCACGAGCAGTACTTC
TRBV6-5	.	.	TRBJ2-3	CATEGDRTDTQYF	TGTGCCACTGAGGGGGATCGCACAGATACGCAGTATTTT
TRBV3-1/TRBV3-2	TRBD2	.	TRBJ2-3	CASSRRDYGTDTQYF	TGTGCCAGCAGCCGCCGGGACTACGGCACAGATACGCAGTATTTT
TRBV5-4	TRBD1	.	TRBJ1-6	CASSPGQGGSRNSPLHF	TGTGCCAGCAGCCCGGGACAGGGGGGATCTCGTAATTCACCCCTCCACTTT
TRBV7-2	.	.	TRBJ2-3	CASSEQGLGTQYF	TGTGCCAGCAGTGAACAGGGCCTCGGAACGCAGTATTTT
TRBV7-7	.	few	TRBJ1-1	CASSLVRGTEAFF	TGTGCTAGCAGCTTAGTGAGGGGGACTGAAGCTTTCTTT